The 3 T cell receptor beta chains below were found in one sample sequenced in a study of T cell clonotyping in hematopoietic cell transplantation. Sequencing used immunoSEQ multiplex PCR; TCRdb keeps in-frame clones, though not all of them. The sample consists of about 4,400 clones, around 70% of them appearing once. The sample here was PBMCs, taken 100 days after allogeneic stem cell transplant. Every receptor here comes from a male patient aged 55 to 69 who had an allogeneic stem cell transplant, so the T cells may come from the graft donor. Some clones in this sample may be carry-over from other donors' samples.

The chain carries TRBV2 and TRBJ1-4; D is unclear. Germline CDR1 and CDR2: SNHLY and FYNNEI. Trimming removed 3 bases at V and 0 bases at J, with 8 bases between. The CDR3 runs to 15 residues. The CDR3, as DNA: TGTGCCAGCAGTGATATAGGAGCAACTAATGAAAAACTGTTTTTT. It yields the protein CASSDIGATNEKLFF.

V usage is TRBV11-2 and J usage is TRBJ2-7, with TRBD2 matching over 12 bases. Germline lookup yields CDR1 SGHAT and CDR2 FQNNGV. The V and J ends lost 1 base and 6 bases, in that order; junction bases with no gene match: 4. The CDR3 runs 15 residues. CDR3 residues: CASSLGGLAGSEQYF. The CDR3 DNA follows: TGTGCCAGCAGCTTAGGAGGACTAGCGGGAAGCGAGCAGTACTTC.

This chain uses TRBV19 with TRBJ2-7; D is possibly TRBD1 (6 bases). The V end lost 5 bases, the J end lost 2 bases, and 13 bases lay between the germline ends. This CDR3 is 14 amino acids long. Germline V gives CDR1 LNHDA, CDR2 SQIVND (reference sequence). In DNA, the CDR3 is TGTGCCAGTAGTCATCAGGGGAAGGCCTACGAGCAGTACTTC. Its protein product is CASSHQGKAYEQYF.